The 9 T cell receptor beta chains below were found in one sample sequenced in a study of Ad26.COV2.S vaccination and SARS-CoV-2 variants (dated by TCRdb to the early 2020s). The library came from the immunoSEQ multiplex PCR assay. TCRdb retrieved this table from immuneACCESS and kept in-frame rearrangements only. Not all clones are present; in checked studies, unresolved V genes account for under half, and no reason is known for the remainder. This sample comprises 350,000 to 500,000 clones, over 75% of them detected only once. The ten largest clones add up to more than 9% of the sample. The sample's treatment or condition, from its label and the paper: roughly 18 received Ad26.COV2.S at low or high dose, single or two shots; 5 received placebo; per-sample allocation not given. Repertoires of vaccine and placebo recipients were sequenced from samples collected on day 63 after the first injection.

This sample comprised peripheral blood, obtained in a trial of Ad26.COV2.S vaccine versus placebo. The origin of the receptors is a person aged 18-65 years who received the Ad26.COV2.S COVID-19 vaccine or a placebo.

This clone was detected once. The chain recombines TRBV28 with TRBJ2-3, with 9 bases fitting TRBD2. Germline CDR1 is MDHEN and CDR2 is SYDVKM. This CDR3 spans 18 amino acids. With 4 bases clipped from V and 0 bases from J, the junction kept 11 bases outside the gene matches. The CDR3 sequence: CASSSIAGESPSTDTQYF. The DNA of the CDR3 is TGTGCCAGCAGTTCCATAGCGGGAGAGAGCCCTAGCACAGATACGCAGTATTTT.

The chain links TRBV6-2 or TRBV6-3 to TRBJ1-2; 7 positions match TRBD1. Germline V gene data show CDR1 as MNHEY and CDR2 as SVGEGT. The CDR3 has 15 amino acids. The J segment lost 4 bases and the V segment lost 6 bases, leaving 11 bases of the junction unmatched. The CDR3 DNA reads TGTGCCAGCAGACCTCTGGACAGGCCATCCTATGGCTACACCTTC. Protein sequence: CASRPLDRPSYGYTF.

V gene TRBV6-6 combines with J gene TRBJ2-4, with D perhaps matching TRBD2 (5 bases). CDR3 length: 12 amino acids. Germline V gives CDR1 MNHNY, CDR2 SVGAGI (reference sequence). V was cut by 8 bases and J by 2 bases, with 7 bases left in between. This CDR3 reads CASGSTKNIQYF. The CDR3 DNA reads TGTGCCAGCGGGAGCACCAAAAACATTCAGTACTTC.

Of note for this clone: The germline gene is not matched at one end of the junction; a read error may be the cause. The chain couples TRBV5-1 to TRBJ2-3; D might be TRBD1 or TRBD2, each matching 5 bases. The CDR3 consists of 13 residues. Germline CDR1 reads SGHRS; CDR2 reads YFSETQ. In nucleotides, the CDR3 is TGCGCCAGCAGGTTGGGGGAAGTAGCTACGCAGTATTTT. Translated, it gives CASRLGEVATQYF.

The chain is built from TRBV5-4 and TRBJ2-1, with 7 bases aligning to TRBD1. This CDR3 is 14 amino acids long. Germline CDR1 reads SGHNT; CDR2 reads YYREEE (reference sequence). V gave up 4 bases and J gave up 3 bases; unmatched junction bases: 4. For the CDR3, the DNA is TGTGCCAGCAGCATTAGGACAGGCTACAATGAGCAGTTCTTC. The encoded protein is CASSIRTGYNEQFF.

The genes are TRBV19 and TRBJ2-2; D might be TRBD2 (5 bases). Germline V gives CDR1 LNHDA, CDR2 SQIVND (reference sequence). V gave up 1 base and J gave up 1 base, with 13 bases separating them. The length of the CDR3 is 17 residues. The CDR3 region has the DNA TGTGCCAGTAGTATAGGGCTCGCAGCGGAGAACACCGGGGAGCTGTTTTTT. Its protein is CASSIGLAAENTGELFF.

This clone was detected only a few times. The rearrangement links TRBV29-1 to TRBJ1-6; D is unresolved. Germline lookup yields CDR1 SQVTM and CDR2 ANQGSEA. The V and J ends lost 4 bases and 5 bases respectively, with 3 bases between them. The CDR3 runs 11 residues. The CDR3 sequence: CSVGDNSPLHF. Here the CDR3 DNA reads TGCAGCGTTGGGGATAATTCACCCCTCCACTTT.

The chain links TRBV7-2 to TRBJ2-3; 9 positions agree with TRBD2. This CDR3 contains 16 residues. With 1 base clipped from V and 4 bases from J, the junction kept 6 bases outside the gene matches. Germline CDR1 and CDR2: SGHTA and FQGNSA. DNA for the CDR3: TGTGCCAGCAGCTTAGGGGCGGGAGGGCTCCCAGATACGCAGTATTTT. Its translation: CASSLGAGGLPDTQYF.

The V gene is TRBV6-6, the J gene TRBJ2-3; possibly TRBD2 for D (6 bases). The V and J ends lost 0 bases and 6 bases respectively, with 13 bases between them. Germline V gene lookup returns CDR1 MNHNY and CDR2 SVGAGI (reference sequence). The CDR3 contains 15 residues. The CDR3 is CASSYSTSRGDTQYF. CDR3 DNA sequence: TGTGCCAGCAGTTACTCCACTAGTCGGGGGGATACGCAGTATTTT.